This TCR beta chain was found in a study of molecular identifiers for immune sequencing clone quantification. Study-wide background: The replicate experiment used RNA from roughly 18,000 or 92,000 naive CD8 cells. This RNA was split into five aliquots, and four of them were sequenced.

TCRdb used MiXCR to reprocess the PCR reads, holding one entry per CDR3 protein. The sample has approximately 590,000 distinct CDR3 sequences, roughly 27% seen once. Naive CD8 sequencing libraries were generated from around 18,000 to 910,000 sorted cells, with 10%, 30% or 50% RNA as input. Sorting defined naive CD8 T cells as CD8+CD4-CCR7+CD45RA+. This clonotype was detected a few times. Antigen unknown. The CDR3 runs to 15 residues. Deletions cut 2 bases from V and 6 bases from J, with 15 bases between. Germline V gives CDR1 MNHEY, CDR2 SVGAGI. Study-wide results and caveats: Underestimated sizes of highly expanded clones could result from identical TCR molecules that share a barcode.

Sequencing was carried out using naive CD8+ T cells from blood, with Jurkat cell RNA spiked in. Subset defined: FACS-sorted CD8+CD4-CCR7+CD45RA+ naive T cells. The origin of this receptor is a human donor in good health. Some libraries in this study had Jurkat cell RNA spiked in. The chain employs TRBV6-5 and TRBJ2-3; no firm D call. This CDR3 is CASSYRITPDDTQYF. The CDR3 nucleotides are TGTGCCAGCAGTTACCGAATCACCCCTGACGATACGCAGTATTTT.